A single sample gave rise to the 32 T cell receptor beta chains below, sequenced in a study of control samples from healthy donors and cancer patients. The repertoire was sequenced with immunoSEQ multiplex PCR; TCRdb's copy has only in-frame clones and lacks some. Of 90,000 to 150,000 clones in the sample, approximately 87% were seen once. The sequenced sample was blood. These receptors all stem from a man aged 25-45 years in good health.

This chain joins TRBV19 and TRBJ1-2; possible D gene TRBD1, 6 bases. V lost 5 bases and J lost 4, with 17 bases in between. This CDR3 contains 15 residues. CDR1 and CDR2 (germline): LNHDA, SQIVND (reference sequence). This CDR3 is CASSSPFRGVYGYTF. Written as DNA, the CDR3 is TGTGCCAGTAGTTCCCCTTTTAGGGGGGTCTATGGCTACACCTTC.

The chain links TRBV7-9 to TRBJ2-3; 12 bases align to TRBD1. The CDR3 totals 16 residues. CDR1 is SEHNR and CDR2 is FQNEAQ in the germline V gene (reference sequence). The V gene end was trimmed by 4 bases and the J gene end by 3 bases; junction bases not matched to a gene: 5. The CDR3 reads CASSSGGQGATDTQYF. The CDR3 DNA sequence: TGTGCCAGCAGCTCAGGGGGACAGGGGGCAACAGATACGCAGTATTTT.

The genes are TRBV12-3 or TRBV12-4 and TRBJ1-5; D uncertain. Trimming removed 8 bases at V and 11 bases at J, with 16 bases between. This CDR3 spans 12 amino acids. The CDR3 DNA sequence: TGTGCCAGCCGCCTTGGGGAGAAGACCCAGCATTTT. This translates into CASRLGEKTQHF.

The chain has TRBV5-1 and TRBJ1-3; D uncertain. CDR3 size: 14 residues. CDR1 and CDR2 (germline): SGHRS, YFSETQ. V was trimmed by 0 bases and J by 2 bases, leaving 6 bases between them. CDR3 nucleotides: TGCGCCAGCAGCTTGGCACTGGCTGGAAACACCATATATTTT. This gives the protein CASSLALAGNTIYF.

This clone has just one count. Relative to the germline gene, one junction end is altered; a read error may explain this. The V and J genes are TRBV4-2 and TRBJ2-7; TRBD1 matches 10 bases. The germline V gene has CDR1 LGHNA and CDR2 YNFKEQ. The CDR3 consists of 15 residues. The CDR3 region is CASNQGTGVSYEQYF. CDR3 DNA sequence: TGTGCCAGCAACCAAGGGACAGGGGTATCCTACGAGCAGTACTTC.

This clone has a handful of counts. The chain couples TRBV6-1 to TRBJ2-2; D unclear. From germline, CDR1 is MNHNS and CDR2 SASEGT. V was cut by 3 bases and J by 1 base, with 9 bases left in between. This CDR3 spans 15 amino acids. For the CDR3, the DNA is TGTGCCAGCAGTGAGGTACACGGGAACACCGGGGAGCTGTTTTTT. Protein product: CASSEVHGNTGELFF.

This sequence joins TRBV5-1 and TRBJ2-7, with D perhaps matching TRBD1 or TRBD2 (6 bases each). Trimming left V 0 bases short and J 6 bases short, with 10 bases between. Germline V gene data show CDR1 as SGHRS and CDR2 as YFSETQ. The CDR3 contains 13 residues. DNA of the CDR3: TGCGCCAGCAGCTTGGCGGGGGCTGCCGAGCAGTACGTC. This gives the protein CASSLAGAAEQYV.

This sequence joins TRBV7-6 and TRBJ2-2; tentative D call: TRBD1 (6 bases). The CDR3 sequence is 16 residues long. V was pared by 5 bases and J by 0 bases, with 13 bases between. Germline V CDR1 and CDR2: SGHVS, FNYEAQ. The chain's CDR3 is CASSLNGGSNTGELFF. CDR3 DNA sequence: TGTGCCAGCAGCCTTAATGGGGGCTCGAACACCGGGGAGCTGTTTTTT.

The chain combines TRBV28 with TRBJ1-5; D not resolved. Trimming took 6 bases from V and 7 from J, leaving 10 bases between them. The CDR3 has 12 amino acids. CDR1 is MDHEN and CDR2 is SYDVKM in the germline V gene. The CDR3 nucleotides are TGTGCCAGCAGCCACGGACCGCAGCCCCAGCATTTT. Translating it yields CASSHGPQPQHF.

The CDR3 is CASSLRSGETQYF. CDR3 coding DNA: TGTGCCAGCAGCTTAAGGTCTGGAGAGACCCAGTACTTC. V gene TRBV7-9 combines with J gene TRBJ2-5; D call uncertain. This CDR3 spans 13 amino acids. V was pared by 2 bases and J by 4 bases, with 8 bases between. Germline CDR1 reads SEHNR; CDR2 reads FQNEAQ (reference sequence).

The gene calls are TRBV11-3 and TRBJ2-1; TRBD1 agrees at 8 bases. Looked up from germline, CDR1 is SGHNT and CDR2 is YENEEA. The CDR3 has 15 residues. With 5 bases clipped from V and 0 bases from J, the junction kept 3 bases outside the gene matches. The CDR3 DNA sequence: TGTGCCAGCAGCCAAGACAGGGGCTCCTACAATGAGCAGTTCTTC. Its protein product is CASSQDRGSYNEQFF.

V is TRBV12-3 or TRBV12-4 and J is TRBJ2-3; D gene ambiguous. The CDR3 sequence is 13 residues long. Trimming took off 3 bases at V and 0 bases at J, with 4 bases between the two ends. The CDR3 DNA reads as TGTGCCAGCAGTTTGGGTAGCACAGATACGCAGTATTTT. This codes for CASSLGSTDTQYF.

This sequence joins TRBV27 and TRBJ1-5; D is uncertain. The CDR3 runs 15 residues. Trimming removed 6 bases from V and 2 bases from J, with 14 bases in between. Germline CDR1 reads MNHEY; CDR2 reads SMNVEV (reference sequence). The CDR3 nucleotides read TGTGCCAGCAGCCTCTTCTTTGGGGGCAATCAGCCCCAGCATTTT. Its translation is CASSLFFGGNQPQHF.

This chain uses TRBV5-6 with TRBJ1-5; TRBD1 is a possible D gene (6 bases). Trimming stripped 4 bases from V and 7 bases from J, with 15 bases between. There are 14 residues in the CDR3. Germline-derived CDR1 and CDR2 are SGHDT and YYEEEE. The CDR3 sequence: CASSLGRGGQPQHF. CDR3 nucleotides: TGTGCCAGCAGCCTAGGCAGGGGCGGGCAGCCCCAGCATTTT.

The chain employs TRBV12-5 and TRBJ2-1; weak D call: TRBD1 (5 bases). Germline V lookup: CDR1 LGHNT, CDR2 FRNRAP. V was cut by 5 bases and J by 0 bases, with 14 bases left in between. The CDR3 consists of 16 residues. CDR3 in amino acids: CASGTSAQGSYNEQFF. The CDR3 DNA follows: TGTGCTAGTGGTACCTCCGCTCAGGGCTCCTACAATGAGCAGTTCTTC.

The genes are TRBV3-1 (or the pseudogene TRBV3-2) and TRBJ2-5; the D gene is possibly TRBD2 (7 bases). The CDR3 has 15 amino acids. V was shortened by 4 bases and J by 5 bases, with 17 bases between the two germline ends. CDR1 and CDR2 from the germline V gene are LGHDT and YNNKEL (reference sequence). The CDR3 sequence is CASSRNSGGQETQYF. CDR3 sequence (DNA): TGTGCCAGCAGCCGGAACTCGGGGGGCCAGGAGACCCAGTACTTC.

This chain links TRBV5-1 with TRBJ1-5; 8 positions agree with TRBD1. Trimming removed 4 bases from V and 2 bases from J; junction bases left unmatched: 8. The germline V gene has CDR1 SGHRS and CDR2 YFSETQ. This CDR3 has 16 amino acids. This chain's CDR3 is CASSPLPGQGNQPQHF. In DNA, the CDR3 is TGCGCCAGCAGCCCACTACCGGGACAGGGCAATCAGCCCCAGCATTTT.

This chain uses TRBV11-3 with TRBJ1-1; D unresolved. The CDR3 runs 15 residues. The V and J ends lost 5 bases and 5 bases respectively, with 18 bases between them. Looked up from germline, CDR1 is SGHNT and CDR2 is YENEEA. This CDR3 is CASSHPYPQKTEAFF. CDR3 sequence (DNA): TGTGCCAGCAGCCACCCCTACCCTCAGAAAACTGAAGCTTTCTTT.

This clone was picked up many times. The CDR3 region is CASSPLREGAHTGELFF. The DNA of the CDR3 is TGTGCCAGCTCACCATTGCGGGAGGGGGCCCACACCGGGGAGCTGTTTTTT. The chain uses TRBV18 and TRBJ2-2; 9 bases are a match to TRBD2. After removal of 2 bases from V and 3 bases from J, the junction contained 7 bases not matched to a gene. The CDR3 spans 17 residues. Germline V gene data show CDR1 as KGHSH and CDR2 as LQKENI.

This clone has only a few counts. The chain uses TRBV11-2 and TRBJ2-5; 10 nucleotides agree with TRBD1. With V trimmed by 5 bases and J by 5 bases, 5 bases remained unmatched. Germline lookup yields CDR1 SGHAT and CDR2 FQNNGV. The CDR3 is 14 residues long. The CDR3 region is CASSLGTGVETQYF. Written as DNA, the CDR3 is TGTGCCAGCAGCCTAGGGACAGGGGTTGAGACCCAGTACTTC.

This clone was detected only a few times. The chain employs TRBV7-3 and TRBJ2-1, with 10 bases fitting TRBD1. The CDR3 length is 19 residues. J lost 0 bases, V lost 5 bases, and 13 bases had no gene match. The V gene's germline CDR1 is SGHTA and CDR2 FQGTGA. CDR3 protein: CASSRGQGPRARSYNEQFF. CDR3 DNA: TGTGCCAGCAGCCGGGGACAGGGGCCCCGCGCTCGCTCCTACAATGAGCAGTTCTTC.

This clone was observed a single time. V gene TRBV30 combines with J gene TRBJ1-5, with D perhaps matching TRBD1 (6 bases). The germline V gene has CDR1 GTSNPN and CDR2 SVGIG (reference sequence). This CDR3 spans 15 amino acids. With 2 bases removed from V and 3 bases from J, the gap between germline ends came to 14 bases. CDR3 amino acids: CAWSLGGAYNQPQHF. The CDR3 DNA is TGTGCCTGGAGTTTGGGGGGGGCCTACAATCAGCCCCAGCATTTT.

J is TRBJ1-3 and V is TRBV3-1 (or the pseudogene TRBV3-2); D unresolved. Deletions cut 1 base from V and 4 bases from J, with 5 bases between. Germline CDR1 is LGHDT and CDR2 is YNNKEL (reference sequence). This CDR3 contains 13 residues. Written as DNA, the CDR3 is TGTGCCAGCAGCCAAGGGACCGGAAACACCATATATTTT. This encodes CASSQGTGNTIYF.

The CDR3 bases are TGTGCCAGCAGTTGGAGTGAGAACACTGAAGCTTTCTTT. This sequence encodes CASSWSENTEAFF. The chain combines TRBV12-3 or TRBV12-4 with TRBJ1-1; no firm D call. The V end was cut by 4 bases, the J end by 1 base, with 7 bases between. The CDR3 is made up of 13 amino acids.

The V call is TRBV7-2, the J call TRBJ2-1; perhaps TRBD1 as D (6 bases). The ends were cut back, 6 bases at V and 4 bases at J, with 13 bases in the middle. The CDR3 is 14 amino acids. The germline gives CDR1 SGHTA, CDR2 FQGNSA. The CDR3 spells CASSFQGPYNEQFF. CDR3 coding DNA: TGTGCCAGCAGTTTCCAGGGGCCATACAATGAGCAGTTCTTC.

In the case of this clone: Other DNA variants within this sample encode the same CDR3. The gene calls are TRBV6-6 and TRBJ1-6; D not certain. The CDR3 covers 13 residues. Trimming removed 8 bases at V and 7 bases at J, with 12 bases between. Germline CDR1 is MNHNY and CDR2 is SVGAGI (reference sequence). This chain's CDR3 is CASGTGSNSPLHF. CDR3 nucleotide sequence: TGTGCCAGCGGTACGGGGAGCAATTCACCCCTCCACTTT.

J is TRBJ2-3 and V is TRBV30; D is perhaps TRBD1 (5 bases). Trimming left V 5 bases short and J 4 bases short, with 7 bases between. The CDR3 totals 11 residues. Germline V gene sequence: CDR1 GTSNPN, CDR2 SVGIG (reference sequence). The CDR3 region has the DNA TGTGCCTGGGAAGGGGCAGATACGCAGTATTTT. It encodes CAWEGADTQYF. The full variable domain, with the rest looked up from reference TRBV30 and TRBJ2-3, is SQTIHQWPATLVQPVGSPLSLECTVEGTSNPNLYWYRQAAGRGLQLLFYSVGIGQISSEVPQNLSASRPQDRQFILSSKKLLLSDSGFYLCAWEGADTQYFGPGTRLTVL.

V usage is TRBV18 and J usage is TRBJ2-1; 9 bases match TRBD1. The CDR3 sequence is 15 residues long. Germline CDR1 reads KGHSH; CDR2 reads LQKENI. V lost 3 bases to trimming and J lost 6 bases; unmatched junction nucleotides: 6. The CDR3 reads CASSPMGQGLNEQFF. Here the CDR3 DNA reads TGTGCCAGCTCACCGATGGGACAGGGTCTCAATGAGCAGTTCTTC. The whole variable domain, remainder taken from reference TRBV18 and TRBJ2-1, is NAGVMQNPRHLVRRRGQEARLRCSPMKGHSHVYWYRQLPEEGLKFMVYLQKENIIDESGMPKERFSAEFPKEGPSILRIQQVVRGDSAAYFCASSPMGQGLNEQFFGPGTRLTVL.

This chain connects TRBV30 to TRBJ1-1, with 7 bases matching TRBD1. V was pared by 2 bases and J by 5 bases, with 8 bases of the junction left unmatched. This CDR3 contains 14 residues. Germline CDR1 GTSNPN, CDR2 SVGIG (reference sequence). The CDR3 bases are TGTGCCTGGAGTTCCGCCCCCAGGGGGACTGAAGCTTTCTTT. It yields the protein CAWSSAPRGTEAFF.

This chain joins TRBV4-2 and TRBJ1-6, with D perhaps TRBD1 (6 bases). The V gene lost 1 base and the J gene lost 0 bases, with 13 bases spanning the gap. In germline, CDR1 is LGHNA, CDR2 YNFKEQ. CDR3 length equals 18 residues. CDR3 residues: CASSQAPLDSSYNSPLHF. The CDR3 coding sequence is TGTGCCAGCAGCCAAGCACCCCTGGACAGCTCCTATAATTCACCCCTCCACTTT.

The sample holds one count of this clone. The V gene is TRBV9, the J gene TRBJ2-2, with D uncertain. V was cut by 2 bases and J by 1 base, with 3 bases left in between. The CDR3 covers 13 residues. The germline V gene encodes CDR1 SGDLS and CDR2 YYNGEE. The CDR3 sequence is CASSVQNTGELFF. The CDR3 DNA reads as TGTGCCAGCAGCGTCCAGAACACCGGGGAGCTGTTTTTT.

V gene TRBV4-1 combines with J gene TRBJ1-1; D perhaps matches TRBD1 (6 bases). The CDR3 consists of 15 residues. V lost 4 bases and J 3 bases, leaving 15 bases between the germline ends. Germline V lookup: CDR1 MGHRA, CDR2 YSYEKL. The CDR3 DNA reads as TGCGCCAGCAGCCCAACACAGGGCCCACACACTGAAGCTTTCTTT. This sequence encodes CASSPTQGPHTEAFF.